A selection of T cell receptor beta chains follows, all from one sample in a study of T cell repertoires in ileal Crohn's disease. The data were produced by immunoSEQ multiplex PCR, yet TCRdb's version contains in-frame clones alone and is incomplete. This sample has several thousand clones, with approximately 83% found just once. The sequenced sample was ileal tissue. All receptors derive from an adult with Crohn's disease. Both conserved end residues are part of each CDR3. D genes are given only for firm matches. Rows may omit the clone size; those that give it use once, few, many or a size class.

j_call v_call clone_size d_call cdr3_aa cdr3_nt
TRBJ1-1 TRBV7-2 once TRBD1 CASSLEGALNTEAFF TGTGCCAGCAGCTTAGAGGGGGCCTTGAACACTGAAGCTTTCTTT
TRBJ2-7 TRBV6-1 few - CASRTSSYEQYF TGTGCCAGCAGGACCAGTTCCTACGAGCAGTACTTC
TRBJ2-5 TRBV5-1 - TRBD1 CASSLGGQQETQYF TGCGCCAGCAGCTTGGGGGGACAGCAAGAGACCCAGTACTTC
TRBJ1-6 TRBV5-4 few - CASSLAGENSPLHF TGTGCCAGCAGCTTGGCAGGGGAGAATTCACCCCTCCACTTT
TRBJ2-7 TRBV10-3 - - CAISGEVSRYEQYF TGTGCCATCAGTGGAGAGGTCAGCCGCTACGAGCAGTACTTC
TRBJ1-5 TRBV6-1 - - CASSERGATDQPQHF TGTGCCAGCAGTGAAAGGGGGGCGACTGATCAGCCCCAGCATTTT
TRBJ2-5 TRBV13 - TRBD1 CASSPPGQGRETQYF TGTGCCAGCAGCCCACCGGGACAGGGGAGAGAGACCCAGTACTTC
TRBJ2-6 TRBV2 - - CASRRSPEANVLTF TGTGCCAGCAGGAGGTCCCCTGAAGCCAACGTCCTGACTTTC
TRBJ1-1 TRBV19 once - CASSVGITTEAFF TGTGCCAGTAGTGTCGGTATTACCACTGAAGCTTTCTTT
TRBJ1-5 TRBV19 - - CASSIWAHSNQPQHF TGTGCCAGTAGTATCTGGGCCCATAGCAATCAGCCCCAGCATTTT
TRBJ2-5 TRBV28 - - CASTGGRQVQETQYF TGTGCCAGCACTGGGGGGCGACAGGTCCAAGAGACCCAGTACTTC
TRBJ2-2 TRBV12-5 - - CASGWGNTGELFF TGTGCTAGTGGTTGGGGGAACACCGGGGAGCTGTTTTTT
TRBJ2-3 TRBV4-2 - TRBD2 CASSQARRGGTDTQYF TGTGCCAGCAGCCAAGCACGGCGGGGGGGCACAGATACGCAGTATTTT
TRBJ1-2 TRBV30 few - CAWSVWGNYGYTF TGTGCCTGGAGTGTTTGGGGAAACTATGGCTACACCTTC
TRBJ2-7 TRBV29-1 - TRBD1 CSVGTGIGYEQYF TGCAGCGTTGGGACAGGGATAGGCTACGAGCAGTACTTC
TRBJ1-5 TRBV29-1 - - CSVEGSWNQPQHF TGCAGCGTTGAAGGGAGTTGGAATCAGCCCCAGCATTTT
TRBJ1-2 TRBV30 - - CAWSLTVYGYTF TGTGCCTGGAGCCTGACAGTCTATGGCTACACCTTC
TRBJ2-1 TRBV28 - - CASSSSRDPSNEQFF TGTGCCAGCAGTTCCTCCCGGGACCCGTCCAATGAGCAGTTCTTC
TRBJ2-1 TRBV27 - TRBD2 CASSPAGDYNEQFF TGTGCCAGCAGCCCAGCGGGGGATTACAATGAGCAGTTCTTC
TRBJ2-6 TRBV4-1 - - CASSQDPGRGPSGANVLTF TGCGCCAGCAGCCAAGATCCGGGACGGGGGCCCTCTGGGGCCAACGTCCTGACTTTC
TRBJ2-7 TRBV29-1 - TRBD1 CSVVGQAYTYEQYF TGCAGCGTTGTCGGACAGGCCTACACCTACGAGCAGTACTTC
TRBJ2-2 TRBV7-9 - TRBD2 CASSFRRGVNTGELFF TGTGCCAGCAGCTTTCGGCGGGGGGTGAACACCGGGGAGCTGTTTTTT